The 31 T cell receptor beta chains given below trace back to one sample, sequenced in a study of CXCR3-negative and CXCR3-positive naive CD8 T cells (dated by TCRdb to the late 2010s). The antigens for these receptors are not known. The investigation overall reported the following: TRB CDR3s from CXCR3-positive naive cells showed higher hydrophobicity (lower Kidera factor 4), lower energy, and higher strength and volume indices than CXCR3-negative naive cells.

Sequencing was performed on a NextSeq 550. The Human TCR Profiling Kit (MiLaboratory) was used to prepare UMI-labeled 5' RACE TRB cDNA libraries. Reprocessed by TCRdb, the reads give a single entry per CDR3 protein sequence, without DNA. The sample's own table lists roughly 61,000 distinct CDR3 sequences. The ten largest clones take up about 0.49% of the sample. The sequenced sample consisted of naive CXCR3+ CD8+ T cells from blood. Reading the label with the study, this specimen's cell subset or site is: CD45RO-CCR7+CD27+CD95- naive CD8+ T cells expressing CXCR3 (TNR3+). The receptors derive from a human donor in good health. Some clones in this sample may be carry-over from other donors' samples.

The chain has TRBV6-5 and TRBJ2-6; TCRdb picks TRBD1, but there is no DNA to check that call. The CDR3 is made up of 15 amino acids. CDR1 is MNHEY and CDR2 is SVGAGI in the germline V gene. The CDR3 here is CASRPQGDGANVLTF.

CDR3 loop: CASSSTSGALDTQYF. The rearrangement links TRBV7-8 to TRBJ2-3; TCRdb designates TRBD2, a call that cannot be tested without DNA. Germline values: CDR1 SGHVS, CDR2 FQNEAQ. This CDR3 region has 15 residues.

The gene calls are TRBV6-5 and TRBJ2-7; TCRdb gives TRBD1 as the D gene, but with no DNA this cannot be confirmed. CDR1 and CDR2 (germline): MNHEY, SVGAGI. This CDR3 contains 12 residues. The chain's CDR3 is CASRLDRDEQYF.

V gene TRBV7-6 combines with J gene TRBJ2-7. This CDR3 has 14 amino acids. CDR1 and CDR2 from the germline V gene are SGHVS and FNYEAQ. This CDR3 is CASSLGEKSYEQYF.

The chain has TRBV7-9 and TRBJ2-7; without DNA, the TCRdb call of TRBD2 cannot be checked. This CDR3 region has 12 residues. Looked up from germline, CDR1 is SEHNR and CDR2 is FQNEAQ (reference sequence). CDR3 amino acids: CASSPSTVEQYF. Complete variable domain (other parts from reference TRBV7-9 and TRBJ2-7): DTGVSQNPRHKITKRGQNVTFRCDPISEHNRLYWYRQTLGQGPEFLTYFQNEAQLEKSRLLSDRFSAERPKGSFSTLEIQRTEQGDSAMYLCASSPSTVEQYFGPGTRLTVT.

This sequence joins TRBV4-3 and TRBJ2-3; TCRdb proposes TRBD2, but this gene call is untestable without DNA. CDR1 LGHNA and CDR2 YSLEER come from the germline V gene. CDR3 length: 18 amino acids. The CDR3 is CASSQDRPAGGLTDTQYF.

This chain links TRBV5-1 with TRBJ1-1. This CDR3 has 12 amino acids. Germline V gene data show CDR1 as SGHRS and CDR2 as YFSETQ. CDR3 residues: CASFTEDTEAFF.

The CDR3 reads CASSYGTSNQPQHF. The genes are TRBV28 and TRBJ1-5; TCRdb's D call, TRBD1, is unchecked because there is no DNA. The CDR3 contains 14 residues. CDR1 and CDR2 from the germline V gene are MDHEN and SYDVKM.

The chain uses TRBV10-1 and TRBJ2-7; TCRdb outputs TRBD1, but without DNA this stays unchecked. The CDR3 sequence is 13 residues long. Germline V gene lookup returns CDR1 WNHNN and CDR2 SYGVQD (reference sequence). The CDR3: CASSLFGDGEQYF.

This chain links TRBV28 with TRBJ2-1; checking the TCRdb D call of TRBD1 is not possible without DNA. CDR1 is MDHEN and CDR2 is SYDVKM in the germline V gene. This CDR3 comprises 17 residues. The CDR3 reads CASSPGQLYPPYNEQFF.

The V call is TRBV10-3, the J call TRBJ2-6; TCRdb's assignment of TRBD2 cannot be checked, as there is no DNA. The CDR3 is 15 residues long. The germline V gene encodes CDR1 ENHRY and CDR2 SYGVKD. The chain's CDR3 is CATRLGENGANVLTF.

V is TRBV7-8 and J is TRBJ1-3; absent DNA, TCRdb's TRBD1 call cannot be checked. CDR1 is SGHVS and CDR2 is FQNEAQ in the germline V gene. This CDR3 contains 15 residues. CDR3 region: CASSLGGQGADTIYF.

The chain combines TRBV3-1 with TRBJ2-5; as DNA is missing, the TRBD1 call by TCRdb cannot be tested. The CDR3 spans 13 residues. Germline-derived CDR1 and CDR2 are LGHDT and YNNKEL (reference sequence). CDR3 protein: CAIVSGARETQYF.

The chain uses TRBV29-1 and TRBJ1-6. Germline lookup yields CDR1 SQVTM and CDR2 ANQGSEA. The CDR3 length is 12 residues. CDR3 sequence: CSVRRGHSPLHF.

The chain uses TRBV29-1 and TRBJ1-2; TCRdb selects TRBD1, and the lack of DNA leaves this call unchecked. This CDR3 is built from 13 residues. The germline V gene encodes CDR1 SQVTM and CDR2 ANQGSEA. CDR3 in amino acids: CSVIPPGVSGYTF.

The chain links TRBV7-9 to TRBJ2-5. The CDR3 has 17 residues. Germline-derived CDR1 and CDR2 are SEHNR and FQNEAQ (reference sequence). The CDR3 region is CASSTNRAKIVQETQYF. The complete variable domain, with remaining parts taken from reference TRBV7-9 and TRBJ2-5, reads DTGVSQNPRHKITKRGQNVTFRCDPISEHNRLYWYRQTLGQGPEFLTYFQNEAQLEKSRLLSDRFSAERPKGSFSTLEIQRTEQGDSAMYLCASSTNRAKIVQETQYFGPGTRLLVL.

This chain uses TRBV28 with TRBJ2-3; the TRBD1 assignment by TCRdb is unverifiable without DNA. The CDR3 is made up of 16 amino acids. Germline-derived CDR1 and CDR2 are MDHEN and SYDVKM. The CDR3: CASSPPTGVQRDTQYF.

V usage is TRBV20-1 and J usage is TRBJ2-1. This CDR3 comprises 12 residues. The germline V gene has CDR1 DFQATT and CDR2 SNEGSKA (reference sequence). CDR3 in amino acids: CSARVGLDEQFF.

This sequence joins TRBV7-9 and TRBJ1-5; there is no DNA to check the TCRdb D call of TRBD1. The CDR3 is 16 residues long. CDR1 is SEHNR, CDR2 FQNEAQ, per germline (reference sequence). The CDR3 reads CASSYGDRGENQPQHF.

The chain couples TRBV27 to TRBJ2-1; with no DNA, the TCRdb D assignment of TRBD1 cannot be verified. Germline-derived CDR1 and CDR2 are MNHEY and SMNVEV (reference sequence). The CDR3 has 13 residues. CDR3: CASSLNAGNEQFF.

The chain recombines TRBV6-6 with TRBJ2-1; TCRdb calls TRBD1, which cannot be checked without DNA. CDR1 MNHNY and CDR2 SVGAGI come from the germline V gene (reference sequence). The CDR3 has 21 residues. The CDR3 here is CASSYSPHGGTVSRRDNEQFF.

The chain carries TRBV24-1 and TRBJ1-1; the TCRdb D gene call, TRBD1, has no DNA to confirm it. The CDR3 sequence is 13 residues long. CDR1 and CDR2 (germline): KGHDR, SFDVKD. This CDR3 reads CATSGQGSTEAFF.

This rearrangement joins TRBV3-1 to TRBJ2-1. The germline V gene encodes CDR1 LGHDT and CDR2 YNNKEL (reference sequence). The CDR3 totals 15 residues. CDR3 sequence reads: CASSQDLGLYNEQFF.

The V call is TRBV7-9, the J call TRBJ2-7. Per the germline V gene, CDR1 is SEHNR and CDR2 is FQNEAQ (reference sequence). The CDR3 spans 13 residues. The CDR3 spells CASSLGQSHEQYF. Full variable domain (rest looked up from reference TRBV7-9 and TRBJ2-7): DTGVSQNPRHKITKRGQNVTFRCDPISEHNRLYWYRQTLGQGPEFLTYFQNEAQLEKSRLLSDRFSAERPKGSFSTLEIQRTEQGDSAMYLCASSLGQSHEQYFGPGTRLTVT.

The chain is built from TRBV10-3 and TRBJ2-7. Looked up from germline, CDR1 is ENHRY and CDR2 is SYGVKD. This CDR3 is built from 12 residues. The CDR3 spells CAISNGPHEQYF.

CDR3 sequence reads: CSVGDILLHEQFF. J is TRBJ2-1 and V is TRBV29-1. Germline V CDR1 and CDR2: SQVTM, ANQGSEA. The CDR3 extends over 13 amino acids.

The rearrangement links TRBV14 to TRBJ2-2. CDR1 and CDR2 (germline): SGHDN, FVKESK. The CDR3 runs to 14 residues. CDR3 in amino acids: CASSQFSSTGELFF.

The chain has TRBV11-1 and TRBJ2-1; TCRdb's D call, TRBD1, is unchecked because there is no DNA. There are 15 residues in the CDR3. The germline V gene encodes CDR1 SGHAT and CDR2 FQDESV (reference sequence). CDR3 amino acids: CASTPVAGEYNEQFF.

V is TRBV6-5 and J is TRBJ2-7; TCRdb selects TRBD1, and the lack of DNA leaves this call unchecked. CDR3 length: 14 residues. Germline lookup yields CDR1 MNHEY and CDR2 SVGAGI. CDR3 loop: CASSPGQGIHEQYF.

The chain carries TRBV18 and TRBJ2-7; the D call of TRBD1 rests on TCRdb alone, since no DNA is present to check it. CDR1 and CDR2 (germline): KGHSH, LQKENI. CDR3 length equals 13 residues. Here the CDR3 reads CASSPGDGDEQYF. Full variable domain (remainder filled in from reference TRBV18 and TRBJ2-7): NAGVMQNPRHLVRRRGQEARLRCSPMKGHSHVYWYRQLPEEGLKFMVYLQKENIIDESGMPKERFSAEFPKEGPSILRIQQVVRGDSAAYFCASSPGDGDEQYFGPGTRLTVT.

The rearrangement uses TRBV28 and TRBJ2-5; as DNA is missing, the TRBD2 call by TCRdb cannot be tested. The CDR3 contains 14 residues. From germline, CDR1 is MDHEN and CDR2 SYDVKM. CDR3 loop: CASSLRAYQETQYF.